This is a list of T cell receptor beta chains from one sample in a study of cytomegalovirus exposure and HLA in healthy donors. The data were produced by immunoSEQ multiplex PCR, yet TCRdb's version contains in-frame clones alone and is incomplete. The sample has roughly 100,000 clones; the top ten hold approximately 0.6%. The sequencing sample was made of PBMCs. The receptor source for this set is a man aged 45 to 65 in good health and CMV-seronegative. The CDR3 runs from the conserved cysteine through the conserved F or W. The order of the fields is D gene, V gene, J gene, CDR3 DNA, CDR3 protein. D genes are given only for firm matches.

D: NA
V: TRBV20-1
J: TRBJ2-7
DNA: TGCAGCGGTAGTTGGGAGTACGAGCAGTACTTC
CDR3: CSGSWEYEQYF

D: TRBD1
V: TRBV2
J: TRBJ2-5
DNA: TGTGCCAGCAGCTTAGGACAGGGGACCGAGACCCAGTACTTC
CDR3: CASSLGQGTETQYF

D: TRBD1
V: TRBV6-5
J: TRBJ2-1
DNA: TGTGCCAGTCAAGCCGGGACAGGGATGACTGAGCAGTTCTTC
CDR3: CASQAGTGMTEQFF

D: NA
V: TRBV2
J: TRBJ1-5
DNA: TGTGCCAGCAGCGCCGCGAGGTCGAATCAGCCCCAGCATTTT
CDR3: CASSAARSNQPQHF

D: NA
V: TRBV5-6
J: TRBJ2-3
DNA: TGTGCCAGCAGCTTGATCAGGGCCAGCACAGATACGCAGTATTTT
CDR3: CASSLIRASTDTQYF

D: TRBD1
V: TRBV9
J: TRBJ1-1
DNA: TGTGCCAGCAGCCGGCAGACAGGGGGTCACACTGAAGCTTTCTTT
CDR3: CASSRQTGGHTEAFF

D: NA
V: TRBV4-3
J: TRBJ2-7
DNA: TGCCCTTGCGGCCACGGGGTCTGCTACGAGCAGTACTTC
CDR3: CPCGHGVCYEQYF

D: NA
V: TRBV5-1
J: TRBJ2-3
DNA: TGCGCCAGCTACCGGGAAATCACAGATACGCAGTATTTT
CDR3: CASYREITDTQYF

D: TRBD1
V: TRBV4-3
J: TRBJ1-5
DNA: TGCGCCAGCAGCCAAGATCTGGACAGGGGGAATCAGCCCCAGCATTTT
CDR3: CASSQDLDRGNQPQHF

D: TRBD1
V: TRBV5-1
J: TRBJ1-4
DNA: TGCGCCAGCAGCATTACAGGGGGTGAGGGCGAAAAACTGTTTTTT
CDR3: CASSITGGEGEKLFF

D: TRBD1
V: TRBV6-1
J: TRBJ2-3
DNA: TGTGCCAGCAGTGGACAGGGCGGAGCGACTAGCACAGATACGCAGTATTTT
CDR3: CASSGQGGATSTDTQYF

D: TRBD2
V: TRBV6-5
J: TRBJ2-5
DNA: TGTGCCAGCAGGGACGCGGGGGGCGGTTGGGTGACCCAGTACTTC
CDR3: CASRDAGGGWVTQYF

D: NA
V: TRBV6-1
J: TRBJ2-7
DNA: TGTGCCAGCGGGCTAGCCGTCCTCTACGAGCAGTACTTC
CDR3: CASGLAVLYEQYF

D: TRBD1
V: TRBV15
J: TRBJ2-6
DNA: TGTGCCACCAGCAGAGGATCAGGGGGAACTGGGGCCAACGTCCTGACTTTC
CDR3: CATSRGSGGTGANVLTF

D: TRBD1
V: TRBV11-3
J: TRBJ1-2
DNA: TGTGCCAGCAGCTTAGATCCCGGGACAGGGGAAAACTATGGCTACACCTTC
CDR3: CASSLDPGTGENYGYTF

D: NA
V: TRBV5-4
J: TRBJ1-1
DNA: TGTGCCAGCAGCTTGGCCGGGAACACTGAAGCTTTCTTT
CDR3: CASSLAGNTEAFF

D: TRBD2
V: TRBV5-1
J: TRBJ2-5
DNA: TGCGCCAGCAGCGGTAGCGGGGGGGCCACAGAGACCCAGTACTTC
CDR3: CASSGSGGATETQYF

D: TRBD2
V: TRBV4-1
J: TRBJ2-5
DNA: TGCGCCAGCAGCCTTGGGACTAGCGGAGCGGGAGAGACCCAGTACTTC
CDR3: CASSLGTSGAGETQYF

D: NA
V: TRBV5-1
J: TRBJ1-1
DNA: TGCGCCAGCAGCTTCCCCTCGGGGGGTGAAGCTTTCTTT
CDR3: CASSFPSGGEAFF

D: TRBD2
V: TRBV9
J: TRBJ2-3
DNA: TGTGCCAGCAGCGTGGGGACTAGCGGGAGCACAGATACGCAGTATTTT
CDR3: CASSVGTSGSTDTQYF

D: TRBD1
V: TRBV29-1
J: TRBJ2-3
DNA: TGCAGCGTTAGACAGGGGGCAGGAGATACGCAGTATTTT
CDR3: CSVRQGAGDTQYF

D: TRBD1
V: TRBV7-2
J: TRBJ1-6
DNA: TGTGCCAGCAGCTTGACAGGGGGCGAAAGATCACCCCTCCACTTT
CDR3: CASSLTGGERSPLHF

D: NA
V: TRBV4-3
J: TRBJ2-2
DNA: TGCGCCAGCAGCCAAGGAATGGCGGTCGGCAGGGGGGACACACGCGGGGAGCTGTTTTTT
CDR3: CASSQGMAVGRGDTRGELFF

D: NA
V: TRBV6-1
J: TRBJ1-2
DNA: TGTGCCAGCAGTGAAGGACAGGCCTTTAACTATGGCTACACCTTC
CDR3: CASSEGQAFNYGYTF

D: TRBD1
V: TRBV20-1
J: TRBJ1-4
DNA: TGCAGTGCCAATCCCAGGGGGCTTCTGTTTTTT
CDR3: CSANPRGLLFF

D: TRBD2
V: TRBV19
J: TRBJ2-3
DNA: TGTGCCAGTAGTAAACGGGGGGTCACAGATACGCAGTATTTT
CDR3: CASSKRGVTDTQYF

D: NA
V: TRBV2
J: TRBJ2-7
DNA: TGTGCCAGCAGTGAGTGGACTCCAGGGCAGTACTTC
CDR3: CASSEWTPGQYF

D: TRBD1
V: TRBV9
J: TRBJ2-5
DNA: TGTGCCAGCAGCCAAGGACAGGGGGGTGAAGAGACCCAGTACTTC
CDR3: CASSQGQGGEETQYF

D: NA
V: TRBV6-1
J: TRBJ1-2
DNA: TGTGCCAGCAGCTCAAACGCGGGGGTCGGGGGCTACACCTTC
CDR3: CASSSNAGVGGYTF

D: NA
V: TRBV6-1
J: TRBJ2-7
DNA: TGTGCCAGCACCCTGATCGGCTACGAGCAGTACTTC
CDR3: CASTLIGYEQYF

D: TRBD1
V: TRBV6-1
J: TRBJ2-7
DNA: TGTGCCAGCAGTGAAGTCCATTCGGCAGGGGGCTACGAGCAGTACTTC
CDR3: CASSEVHSAGGYEQYF

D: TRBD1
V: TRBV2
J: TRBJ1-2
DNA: TGTGCCAGGACAGGGGGCGGACTTGGCTACACCTTC
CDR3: CARTGGGLGYTF

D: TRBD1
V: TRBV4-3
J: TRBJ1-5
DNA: TGCGCCAGCAGCCAGATACAGGGGGCCGATCAGCCCCAGCATTTT
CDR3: CASSQIQGADQPQHF

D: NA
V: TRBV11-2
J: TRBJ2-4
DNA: TGTGCCAGCAGCTTAGTAGAGAAAAACATTCAGTACTTC
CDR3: CASSLVEKNIQYF

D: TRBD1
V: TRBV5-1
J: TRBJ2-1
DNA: TGCGCCAGCAGCTTGGACAGGGGAACTGGTGAGCAGTTCTTC
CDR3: CASSLDRGTGEQFF

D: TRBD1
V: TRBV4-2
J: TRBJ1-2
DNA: TGTGCCAGCAGCCAAGAAGGGACAGGGCGTTTGTACTATGGCTACACCTTC
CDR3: CASSQEGTGRLYYGYTF

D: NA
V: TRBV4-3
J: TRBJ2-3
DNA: TGCGCCAGCAGCCAAGATTACGGGTTTAGCACAGATACGCAGTATTTT
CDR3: CASSQDYGFSTDTQYF

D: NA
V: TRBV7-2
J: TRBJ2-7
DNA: TGTGCCAGCAGCAAAACCAAACAGGGAGAGTCCTACGAGCAGTACTTC
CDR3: CASSKTKQGESYEQYF

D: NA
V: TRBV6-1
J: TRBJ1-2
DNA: TGTGCCAGCAGTGTACGGGGTCTTAGTAACTATGGCTACACCTTC
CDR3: CASSVRGLSNYGYTF

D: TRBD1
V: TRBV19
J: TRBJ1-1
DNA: TGTGCCAGTACCGTAAACAGGGGATCGATTGTAGTTTTCTTT
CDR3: CASTVNRGSIVVFF

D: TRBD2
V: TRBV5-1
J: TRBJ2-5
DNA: TGCGCCAGCAGCTTGGAGTTAGCGGGGGGGCCGATTCGAGAGGAGACCCAGTACTTC
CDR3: CASSLELAGGPIREETQYF

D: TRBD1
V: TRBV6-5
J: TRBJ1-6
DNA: TGTGCCAGCAGTACTCGACAGGGGATCGGCTCACCCCTCCACTTT
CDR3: CASSTRQGIGSPLHF

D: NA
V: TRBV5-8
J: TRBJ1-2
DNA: TGTGCCAGCAGCTTGGATTGGGGGCGGGATGGCTACACCTTC
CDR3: CASSLDWGRDGYTF